Sequencing of this TCR beta chain was carried out in a study of human T cells and chemical hapten exposure (TCRdb year 2021). Context from the whole study: For sensitization, 2% DPC in acetone was applied to a 2 cm by 2 cm area of upper inner arm skin. Weekly therapeutic DPC doses were additionally applied to the scalp of patients throughout the approximately 24-week study period. Patch testing was done on the upper back using Finn chambers containing 0.01% DPC, and results were scored after 6 days according to International Contact Dermatitis Research Group standards. Alopecia areata with under or over 50% scalp involvement, alopecia totalis and alopecia universalis were represented in the patient cohort, which was mostly female. Libraries were combined into a pool for sequencing, and differences in TCR yield between samples came mainly from small differences in library volumes within the pool. Peripheral blood TCR repertoire changes were tracked in vivo in alopecia patients during primary and secondary sensitization to the hapten diphenylcyclopropenone (DPC). Patient blood was sampled pre-sensitization (week 0) and at 2, 6 and about 24 weeks after DPC sensitization. For TCR sequencing, blood came from 25 to 35 alopecia patients at anywhere from one to four time points (pre-sensitization, 2, 6 and 24 weeks).

Study-wide findings and limitations: Patch test score correlated positively with the number of PT1 expanded TCRs, reaching significance at thresholds 8, 16 and 32 but not at 4. Compared with pre-sensitization or healthy control sets, expanded TCRs formed significantly more large CDR3 similarity clusters, which is consistent with antigen-driven responses. Alopecia, a presumed autoimmune disease, was present in all patients, so the immune response of the patients might differ from that of healthy individuals. No change with DPC sensitization was found in the number of TCRs above 1 in 1000 frequency, and no evidence of global repertoire structure alterations was found. Repeated subsampling changed both the strength of the expansion versus patch-test correlation and the threshold at which that correlation became significant.

At least ten counts were recorded for this clonotype. The clone's antigen remains unknown. No base-level quality is on record; no much larger clone is a single base apart. This sample's time point label indicates: patch test 2, 6 weeks after DPC sensitization. This specimen's treatment or condition label, interpreted: therapeutic diphenylcyclopropenone sensitization with weekly scalp DPC. At every patch-test visit, the blood draw took place before the patch test was put on. Eligible patients were aged 18 to 70, diagnosed with alopecia, deemed suitable for DPC therapy, and excluded if pregnant. Total RNA was isolated from unfractionated whole blood collected in Tempus Blood RNA tubes. Preparation of the library involved RACE. Sequencing was performed on a NextSeq 500. During library preparation, unique molecular identifiers were attached to individual cDNA molecules so that TCRs could be counted in a quantitative, reproducible way. Both TCR alpha and TCR beta chains were sequenced from each blood RNA sample. The authors processed their data as follows. Samples had a median of roughly 100,000 TCRs, with a range from roughly 23,224 to 750,000. The Decombinator software suite was used to annotate V, J and CDR3 in the TCR reads. Every sample was subsampled to the same number of TCRs (28,000) for the PS versus PT1 abundance plots. TCRs were defined as expanded if absent before sensitization and observed at least eight times at the 2-week time point. TCRdb trimmed public reads at Q25 via fastp, called clones via MiXCR and kept in-frame beta chains. Entries are consolidated by CDR3 protein sequence, retaining the most common genes and DNA. The V and J calls come from TCRdb's annotation, not from the publication. For this sample there are about 85,000 distinct CDR3 sequences; around 10% appear just once. The ten largest clones represent 1.5% to 2% of the sample.

The CDR3, from cysteine to phenylalanine, totals 12 residues. CDR3 DNA only is kept here, 36 bases in frame from base 1. V is cut by 4 bases and J by 6 bases, and the space between the germline ends is 9 bases. The germline V gene provides CDR1 SQVTM and CDR2 ANQGSEA. This sequence originates from a man younger than 35 with alopecia areata. Some clones in this sample may be carry-over from other donors' samples. Here the chain combines TRBV29-1 and TRBJ2-2; the D gene could be TRBD1 or TRBD2, each one agreeing over 6 bases. The sequenced sample was whole blood, obtained in connection with sensitization to the hapten diphenylcyclopropenone (DPC). The CDR3 region has the sequence CSVVRGAGELFF. The sequenced DNA is TGCAGCGTTGTAAGGGGGGCCGGGGAGCTGTTTTTT.